The rows below give T cell receptor beta chains drawn from one sample of a study of shared clonotypes between healthy human individuals. The table came from immunoSEQ multiplex PCR; TCRdb's copy has only in-frame clones and leaves some out. There are 2 million to 2.5 million clones in the sample; about 95% occur only once, and roughly 1% lies in the top ten. The specimen was naive CD8+ T cells sorted from blood. These receptors all come from a man aged 18 to 30 in good health. Both conserved end residues are part of each CDR3. The D gene is left open where the match is weak. Where a row states a size, it is once, few, many or the class of an expanded clone; other rows omit it.

>.|TRBJ2-4|.|TRBV9
TGTGCCAGCAGCGTAGCTCTTGGGGGTGGAATTCAGTACTTC
CASSVALGGGIQYF
>.|TRBJ2-7|.|TRBV5-4
TGTGCCAGCAGTCGTTCCAACAGGAGCTCCTACGAGCAGTACTTC
CASSRSNRSSYEQYF
>TRBD2|TRBJ2-5|.|TRBV2
TGTGCCACCCTGGGCGGGGGGTATCGCCAAGAGACCCAGTACTTC
CATLGGGYRQETQYF
>TRBD2|TRBJ2-3|once|TRBV27
TGTGCCAGCAGAGTCGGAGGCGGGAGCCCAGATACGCAGTATTTT
CASRVGGGSPDTQYF
>.|TRBJ1-1|.|TRBV6-5
TGTGCCAGCAGTTATTGGATCACTGAAGCTTTCTTT
CASSYWITEAFF
>.|TRBJ1-2|.|TRBV18
TGTGCCAGCTCGCGCTCACCGCCCTTTTCCGTGGACATCCCTAACTATGGCTACACCTTC
CASSRSPPFSVDIPNYGYTF
>.|TRBJ1-6|.|TRBV5-4
TGTGCCAGCAGCTTTGAGGGGATCTACAATTCACCCCTCCACTTT
CASSFEGIYNSPLHF
>.|TRBJ2-7|.|TRBV2
TGTGCCAGCAGTGAAGCGCAGGGGGGCTACGAGCAGTACTTC
CASSEAQGGYEQYF
>.|TRBJ2-1|.|TRBV2
TGTGCCAGCAGTGAAAACAGCTGGCAGTTCTTC
CASSENSWQFF
>.|TRBJ1-2|.|TRBV29-1
TGCAGCGTTGGAGGCTACACCTTC
CSVGGYTF
>.|TRBJ2-6|.|TRBV19
TGTGCCAGTAGTATAGGCCGGGGGGCTGCTGGGGCCAACGTCCTGACTTTC
CASSIGRGAAGANVLTF
>TRBD2|TRBJ2-1|.|TRBV30
TGTGCCTGGACCTGGGGGACTAGCAGTTACAATGAGCAGTTCTTC
CAWTWGTSSYNEQFF
>.|TRBJ2-7|.|TRBV2
TGTGCCAGCAGTGAGGTTTCTGGGGTCTGGGACGAGCAGTACTTC
CASSEVSGVWDEQYF
>.|TRBJ2-7|.|TRBV5-1
TGCGCCAGCAGCTTAGGAGACTTCCCCTACGAGCAGTACTTC
CASSLGDFPYEQYF
>.|TRBJ2-3|.|TRBV4-1
TGCGCCAGCAGCCTAGGAGGGGCGGGGCGAGGAGATACGCAGTATTTT
CASSLGGAGRGDTQYF
>TRBD2|TRBJ2-7|.|TRBV2
TGTGCCAGCAGTGGGACTAGCAGTCTGAGGGAGCAGTACTTC
CASSGTSSLREQYF
>.|TRBJ2-3|.|TRBV28
TGTGCCAGCAGTTTTGACCATACGGAAGATACGCAGTATTTT
CASSFDHTEDTQYF
>.|TRBJ2-1|.|TRBV5-1
TGCGCCAGCAGCTTCAGGGAAAAATCCTACAATGAGCAGTTCTTC
CASSFREKSYNEQFF
>.|TRBJ2-2|.|TRBV6-1
TGTGCCAGCAGTGATGTCGGGGCGCGAGGGGACGGGGAGCTGTTTTTT
CASSDVGARGDGELFF
>.|TRBJ1-1|.|TRBV7-3
TGTGCCAGCAGCTTAAGCGGACCCAACACTGAAGCTTTCTTT
CASSLSGPNTEAFF
>.|TRBJ2-1|.|TRBV14
TGTGCCAGCAGGCGGGACTCCAGCTCCTACAATGAGCAGTTCTTC
CASRRDSSSYNEQFF
>.|TRBJ2-5|.|TRBV13
TGTGCCAGCAGCTCTTACCGGGGTCTCCAAGAGACCCAGTACTTC
CASSSYRGLQETQYF
>TRBD1|TRBJ2-1|.|TRBV23-1
TGCGCCAGCGGGGACAGGGCTGAGCAGTTCTTC
CASGDRAEQFF
>.|TRBJ1-1|.|TRBV2
TGTGCCAGCAGAGGGAACACTGAAGCTTTCTTT
CASRGNTEAFF
>.|TRBJ2-7|.|TRBV29-1
TGCAGCGTTGTCGGTTCAGGGCGGAGCTCCTACGAGCAGTACTTC
CSVVGSGRSSYEQYF
>TRBD1|TRBJ1-2|.|TRBV19
TGTGCCAGTAGTATAGTACCGGGACAGGGAGGCGGCTACACCTTC
CASSIVPGQGGGYTF
>.|TRBJ2-7|.|TRBV7-9
TGTGCCAGCAGCTCGGTCAGCGGGACAACCTACTACGAGCAGTACTTC
CASSSVSGTTYYEQYF
>.|TRBJ1-1|.|TRBV6-1
TGTGCCAGCAGTGAAGAAGGCCCTCGACTCACTGAAGCTTTCTTT
CASSEEGPRLTEAFF
>.|TRBJ2-5|.|TRBV6-1
TGTGCCAGCAGTGGCTACAGGGATGTCGGAGAGACCCAGTACTTC
CASSGYRDVGETQYF
>.|TRBJ2-7|.|TRBV6-5
TGTGCCAGCAGGGCCTCTGGAGCGGTCTACGAGCAGTACTTC
CASRASGAVYEQYF
>TRBD2|TRBJ2-1|.|TRBV6-5
TGTGCCACCGAGAAGCGGGGGGCCAATGAGCAGTTCTTC
CATEKRGANEQFF
>TRBD1|TRBJ1-1|.|TRBV27
TGTGCCAGCATGCCCGGGACAGGGTTGAACACTGAAGCTTTCTTT
CASMPGTGLNTEAFF
>.|TRBJ2-7|.|TRBV10-2
TGCGCCAGCAGTGAGCTGACCGGGGTCGTGGACGAGCAGTACTTC
CASSELTGVVDEQYF
>TRBD1|TRBJ2-2|.|TRBV6-6
TGTGCCAGCAGTTACGTGTCCAGGGGGCCCACCGGGGAGCTGTTTTTT
CASSYVSRGPTGELFF
>.|TRBJ2-7|.|TRBV19
TGTGCCAGTAGTATAGATGGGGAAGGCGAGCAGTACTTC
CASSIDGEGEQYF
>TRBD2|TRBJ2-1|.|TRBV15
TGTGCCACCAGCAGAGTAGCGGGAGTTTCATACAATGAGCAGTTCTTC
CATSRVAGVSYNEQFF
>TRBD1|TRBJ1-2|.|TRBV18
TGTGCCAGCTCACCATTCGGGACCCAGGGGGCGCCTGGGTCCTATGGCTACACCTTC
CASSPFGTQGAPGSYGYTF